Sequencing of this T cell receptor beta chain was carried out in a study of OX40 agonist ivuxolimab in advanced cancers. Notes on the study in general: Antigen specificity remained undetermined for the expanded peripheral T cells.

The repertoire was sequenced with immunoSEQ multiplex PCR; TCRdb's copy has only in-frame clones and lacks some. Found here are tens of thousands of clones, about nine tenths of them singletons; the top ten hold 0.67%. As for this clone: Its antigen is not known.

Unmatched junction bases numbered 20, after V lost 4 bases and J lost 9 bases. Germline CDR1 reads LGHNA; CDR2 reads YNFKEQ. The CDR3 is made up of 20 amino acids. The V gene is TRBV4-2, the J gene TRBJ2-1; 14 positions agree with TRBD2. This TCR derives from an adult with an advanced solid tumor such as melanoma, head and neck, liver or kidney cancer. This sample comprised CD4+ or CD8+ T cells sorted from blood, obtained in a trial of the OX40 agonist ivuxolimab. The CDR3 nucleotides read TGTGCCAGCAGCCTCCCGGGACTTAAAATGACTAGCGGGAGGGGGGGTGAGCAGTTCTTC. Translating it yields CASSLPGLKMTSGRGGEQFF.